This T cell receptor beta chain was captured by sequencing in a study of blood T cell repertoires in COVID-19. Sequencing used immunoSEQ multiplex PCR; TCRdb keeps in-frame clones, though not all of them. The repertoire holds approximately 220,000 clones, with around 91% as singletons. Germline assignment: CDR1 SNHLY and CDR2 FYNNEI. V lost 1 base and J lost 4; bases outside the gene matches: 15. The CDR3 has 18 amino acids. This clone was recorded only once. Donors were grouped by their self-reported clinical history. The chain joins TRBV2 to TRBJ1-1; 7 nucleotides agree with TRBD1. Material for sequencing was PBMCs or T cells enriched from blood (not recorded which). This sequence originates from a man aged 25-40 years who had been exposed to COVID-19. The CDR3 here is CASSEGRVMTGRSTEAFF. The CDR3 DNA reads TGTGCCAGCAGTGAAGGGCGGGTAATGACAGGGAGGAGCACTGAAGCTTTCTTT.